This T cell receptor (beta chain) was found in a study of T-cell memory formation after mild COVID-19. The table lists this clonotype with a few counts. Its antigen is unknown. Study findings and constraints: Certain responding clones were present in pre-infection memory, suggesting participation of cross-reactive memory. Contracting clones localized mainly to CM and EM when CD4+ and mainly to EMRA when CD8+.

Constant-segment primers were used for 5'RACE, and the resulting TCR alpha and TCR beta cDNA libraries carried sample barcodes and UMIs. TCRdb passed the 5' RACE reads through MiXCR, listing each CDR3 protein once. The table includes roughly 250,000 distinct CDR3 sequences, 16% detected once. Trimming cost V 9 bases and J 3 bases; bases outside gene matches: 6. CDR1 is MNHEY, CDR2 SVGEGT, per germline. The CDR3 totals 15 residues. The receptor was derived from a man between 18 and 29 years old who had mild COVID-19 (a few samples of this study predate the infection). Cell type and time point are not known. The gene calls are TRBV6-2 or TRBV6-3 and TRBJ2-3, with 13 bases matching TRBD2. The specimen was PBMCs or a T cell subset sorted from them (not recorded which). CDR3 loop: CASRLAGGMTDTQYF. In nucleotides, the CDR3 is TGTGCCAGTCGACTAGCGGGGGGCATGACAGATACGCAGTATTTT.